The rows below give T cell receptor beta chains drawn from one sample of a study of blood T cell repertoires in COVID-19. Measured with immunoSEQ multiplex PCR; TCRdb has only the in-frame clones, and not every one. The sample lists about 180,000 clones; about 91% were seen once. The source material was peripheral blood. These receptors all come from a woman aged 25 to 39 with acute or convalescent COVID-19. Each CDR3 is given with its conserved first and last residue. D genes are given only for firm matches. Size is omitted from some rows. Given values are once, few, many or a class for expanded clones.

clone_size	v_call	d_call	cdr3_length	j_call	cdr3_aa	cdr3_nt
-	TRBV10-3	-	14	TRBJ2-1	CAITGAATYNEQFF	TGTGCCATCACCGGAGCGGCCACCTACAATGAGCAGTTCTTC
few	TRBV7-9	-	13	TRBJ1-1	CASSFETASEAFF	TGTGCCAGCAGCTTCGAGACAGCTTCTGAAGCTTTCTTT
-	TRBV11-2	-	15	TRBJ2-3	CASSLRGGTPDTQYF	TGTGCCAGCAGCTTAAGGGGTGGAACTCCAGATACGCAGTATTTT
-	TRBV10-3	TRBD1	15	TRBJ1-1	CAISEGDRVGPEAFF	TGTGCCATCAGTGAGGGGGACAGGGTGGGACCTGAAGCTTTCTTT
-	TRBV7-9	TRBD1	18	TRBJ1-1	CASSPSSQGVGKNTEAFF	TGTGCCAGCAGCCCATCATCCCAGGGGGTTGGGAAGAACACTGAAGCTTTCTTT
-	TRBV6-1	-	15	TRBJ2-2	CASSDRESQLGELFF	TGTGCCAGCAGTGACCGGGAAAGCCAGTTAGGGGAGCTGTTTTTT
-	TRBV7-2	TRBD2	13	TRBJ2-1	CASSLGGRNEQFF	TGTGCCAGCAGCTTAGGCGGGAGAAATGAGCAGTTCTTC
-	TRBV12-3/TRBV12-4	-	12	TRBJ2-1	CASSFRGNEQFF	TGTGCCAGCAGTTTTAGGGGCAATGAGCAGTTCTTC
-	TRBV5-1	TRBD1	16	TRBJ2-2	CASSLQGDTNTGELFF	TGCGCCAGCAGCTTGCAGGGGGATACGAACACCGGGGAGCTGTTTTTT
-	TRBV7-9	TRBD1	16	TRBJ1-2	CASSLVGTAGYYGYTF	TGTGCCAGCAGCTTAGTGGGGACAGCTGGCTACTATGGCTACACCTTC
-	TRBV6-5	-	14	TRBJ2-3	CASSYSDNTDTQYF	TGTGCCAGCAGTTACTCGGACAACACAGATACGCAGTATTTT
few	TRBV7-2	-	14	TRBJ2-2	CASSPRRGIGELFF	TGTGCCAGCAGCCCTAGGAGGGGCATCGGGGAGCTGTTTTTT
-	TRBV6-5	-	14	TRBJ2-7	CASSPGLSSYEQYF	TGTGCCAGCAGTCCGGGACTCAGCTCCTACGAGCAGTACTTC
few	TRBV14	-	13	TRBJ2-7	CASSQLWTDEQYF	TGTGCCAGCAGCCAACTGTGGACTGACGAGCAGTACTTC
-	TRBV5-4	TRBD2	14	TRBJ2-3	CAGTSGSSADTQYF	TGTGCCGGAACTAGCGGGAGCTCAGCAGATACGCAGTATTTT
-	TRBV2	TRBD1	13	TRBJ2-1	CASSRGSYNEQFF	TGTGCCAGCAGCAGGGGGTCCTACAATGAGCAGTTCTTC
-	TRBV7-2	-	13	TRBJ1-1	CASSHPRGTEAFF	TGTGCCAGCAGCCACCCCAGGGGTACTGAAGCTTTCTTT
-	TRBV7-8	TRBD2	15	TRBJ2-7	CASSPRGGSTYEQYF	TGTGCCAGCAGCCCGAGAGGCGGGAGCACGTACGAGCAGTACTTC
-	TRBV18	TRBD2	16	TRBJ2-1	CASSPQGTSGRGEQFF	TGTGCCAGCTCACCTCAGGGGACTAGCGGGAGGGGCGAGCAGTTCTTC
-	TRBV6-5	-	15	TRBJ2-6	CASRRLAAGANVLTF	TGTGCCAGCAGACGCTTAGCGGCCGGGGCCAACGTCCTGACTTTC
-	TRBV7-2	TRBD1	13	TRBJ1-2	CASSSRTGLGYTF	TGTGCCAGCAGCTCCCGGACAGGCCTCGGCTACACCTTC
-	TRBV28	-	10	TRBJ1-1	CASSSLWAFF	TGTGCCAGCAGTTCCCTATGGGCTTTCTTT
-	TRBV5-1	TRBD1	16	TRBJ2-2	CASRPQGVTNTGELFF	TGCGCCAGCAGACCCCAGGGGGTTACGAACACCGGGGAGCTGTTTTTT
few	TRBV5-4	-	12	TRBJ2-5	CASRAREETQYF	TGTGCCAGCAGGGCGAGGGAAGAGACCCAGTACTTC
-	TRBV28	TRBD1	17	TRBJ2-6	CASSFTGVFSGANVLTF	TGTGCCAGCAGCTTTACAGGGGTATTCTCTGGGGCCAACGTCCTGACTTTC
-	TRBV28	TRBD1	15	TRBJ2-3	CASSPGTGIPAGQYF	TGTGCCAGCAGTCCCGGGACAGGGATCCCCGCAGGGCAGTATTTT
-	TRBV21-1	-	17	TRBJ2-5	CASSKDLSKRRQETQYF	TGTGCCAGCAGCAAAGACCTTTCTAAGCGGAGACAAGAGACCCAGTACTTC
-	TRBV6-5	TRBD2	14	TRBJ2-1	CASSFGLAGNEQFF	TGTGCCAGCAGTTTCGGACTAGCGGGAAATGAGCAGTTCTTC
-	TRBV9	TRBD2	14	TRBJ2-7	CASSASGGGYEQYF	TGTGCCAGCAGCGCCTCCGGCGGGGGCTACGAGCAGTACTTC
once	TRBV18	TRBD1	16	TRBJ2-1	CASSPTQQGPYNEQFF	TGTGCCAGCTCACCTACCCAACAGGGGCCCTACAATGAGCAGTTCTTC
-	TRBV28	TRBD1	15	TRBJ2-7	CASSFVGQGEYEQYF	TGTGCCAGCAGTTTTGTCGGACAGGGGGAGTACGAGCAGTACTTC
-	TRBV7-9	TRBD1	12	TRBJ1-2	CASRLGQGAYTF	TGTGCCAGCAGGCTCGGACAGGGGGCCTACACCTTC
once	TRBV2	-	15	TRBJ2-2	CASSPATTNTGELFF	TGTGCCAGCAGTCCCGCGACAACGAACACCGGGGAGCTGTTTTTT
-	TRBV19	-	16	TRBJ2-1	CASSIDGTSRGNEQFF	TGTGCCAGTAGTATAGATGGAACTAGCCGGGGCAATGAGCAGTTCTTC
-	TRBV14	TRBD2	17	TRBJ2-7	CASSLHPGLAGGSEQYF	TGTGCCAGCAGCCTACACCCGGGACTAGCGGGAGGTTCCGAGCAGTACTTC
once	TRBV27	-	13	TRBJ2-7	CASSSPGAYEQYF	TGTGCCAGCAGTTCTCCGGGTGCCTACGAGCAGTACTTC
once	TRBV11-2	-	14	TRBJ2-1	CASSLLGRRYEQFF	TGTGCCAGCAGCCTACTGGGGCGACGGTATGAGCAGTTCTTC
-	TRBV7-8	-	13	TRBJ2-3	CASSLAGADTQYF	TGTGCCAGCAGCTTAGCGGGCGCAGATACGCAGTATTTT
-	TRBV5-1	-	15	TRBJ2-2	CASSLERVGAGELFF	TGCGCCAGCAGCTTGGAGCGGGTCGGGGCCGGGGAGCTGTTTTTT
-	TRBV11-2	-	12	TRBJ1-2	CASSLTGYGYTF	TGTGCCAGCAGCTTAACAGGCTATGGCTACACCTTC
-	TRBV12-3/TRBV12-4	TRBD1	13	TRBJ2-1	CASSRQGSNEQFF	TGTGCCAGCAGTCGACAGGGAAGTAATGAGCAGTTCTTC
once	TRBV19	-	17	TRBJ2-1	CASSTPQTGAWGNEQFF	TGTGCCAGTAGTACCCCCCAGACAGGTGCATGGGGAAATGAGCAGTTCTTC
once	TRBV6-5	-	10	TRBJ1-5	CAAGRRPQHF	TGTGCCGCCGGGAGGCGGCCCCAGCATTTT
-	TRBV10-1	-	13	TRBJ2-2	CASSELATGELFF	TGCGCCAGCAGTGAGCTAGCCACCGGGGAGCTGTTTTTT
once	TRBV7-2	-	14	TRBJ2-5	CASTSLVGAETQYF	TGTGCCAGCACCTCCCTGGTGGGGGCTGAGACCCAGTACTTC
-	TRBV10-3	TRBD1	13	TRBJ1-2	CAISRQGANGYTF	TGTGCCATCAGTAGACAGGGGGCGAATGGCTACACCTTC
-	TRBV30	-	13	TRBJ2-3	CAWSGVRADTQYF	TGTGCCTGGAGCGGGGTTCGGGCAGATACGCAGTATTTT
-	TRBV28	-	13	TRBJ2-2	CASTRGYTGELFF	TGTGCCAGCACTCGGGGGTACACCGGGGAGCTGTTTTTT
-	TRBV21-1	-	15	TRBJ1-4	CASSEKRTGDEKLFF	TGTGCCAGCAGCGAAAAAAGAACCGGGGATGAAAAACTGTTTTTT
-	TRBV29-1	-	11	TRBJ1-1	CSVERGGEAFF	TGCAGCGTTGAAAGGGGAGGAGAAGCTTTCTTT
-	TRBV28	-	13	TRBJ2-3	CAVRGSMTDTQYF	TGTGCCGTAAGGGGTAGTATGACAGATACGCAGTATTTT
few	TRBV7-9	-	12	TRBJ1-2	CASSLVEDFYTF	TGTGCCAGCAGCTTAGTGGAGGACTTCTACACCTTC